Below, 18 T cell receptor beta chains from the same sample are listed, as sequenced in a study of T cell repertoires in cytomegalovirus infection. TCRdb re-called the reads through MiXCR, storing one row per CDR3 protein. Of roughly 920,000 distinct CDR3 sequences listed, less than 35% were seen once; the top ten hold about an eighth. Antigens for these TCRs are unknown. Here the sequenced sample was cultured CD8+ T cells from PBMCs, taken from culture after CMV antigen stimulation. Receptor source: a human donor in good health (CMV status not recorded). Some clones in this sample may be carry-over from other donors' samples.

This clonotype came up a few times. This sequence joins TRBV2 and TRBJ1-2; D possibly corresponds to TRBD1 (6 bases). CDR1 is SNHLY and CDR2 is FYNNEI in the germline V gene. V lost 3 bases, J lost 6 bases, and 8 bases lay in between. This CDR3 has 12 amino acids. The DNA of the CDR3 is TGTGCCAGCAGTGAGGGGGCCGATGGCTACACCTTC. It encodes CASSEGADGYTF.

The chain has TRBV27 and TRBJ2-5, with 8 bases that match TRBD2. This CDR3 has 15 amino acids. V was pared by 5 bases and J by 4 bases, with 9 bases of the junction left unmatched. Germline V CDR1 and CDR2: MNHEY, SMNVEV (reference sequence). The chain's CDR3 is CASSAASGTRETQYF. The CDR3 DNA is TGTGCCAGCAGTGCTGCATCAGGGACTAGAGAGACCCAGTACTTC.

This clonotype was seen a handful of times. The chain carries TRBV10-3 and TRBJ1-1, with D tentatively TRBD1 (6 bases). V lost 4 bases to trimming and J lost 3 bases, with 9 bases between them. From germline, CDR1 is ENHRY and CDR2 SYGVKD. This CDR3 comprises 13 residues. CDR3 DNA: TGTGCCATCAGTGCGGACAGTTACACTGAAGCTTTCTTT. It specifies CAISADSYTEAFF.

The chain carries TRBV20-1 and TRBJ2-1; TRBD2 agrees at 10 bases. Germline lookup yields CDR1 DFQATT and CDR2 SNEGSKA (reference sequence). There are 13 residues in the CDR3. The DNA of the CDR3 is TGCTCCCCCGGGAAACTAGCGGGGTATGAGCAGTTCTTC. Protein: CSPGKLAGYEQFF.

This clonotype has a handful of counts. The rearrangement links TRBV7-3 to TRBJ2-1, with TRBD1 as a possible D gene (5 bases). CDR3 length equals 15 residues. Germline V CDR1 and CDR2: SGHTA, FQGTGA. V was clipped by 5 bases and J by 2 bases, with 13 bases between them. The CDR3 reads CASSLEPGTYNEQFF. The CDR3 DNA sequence: TGTGCCAGCAGCCTTGAGCCAGGGACCTACAATGAGCAGTTCTTC.

This clonotype was found many times. This chain connects TRBV7-2 to TRBJ1-2; TRBD1 matches 10 bases. Germline CDR1 reads SGHTA; CDR2 reads FQGNSA. Trimming took 8 bases from V and 5 from J; bases not matched to a gene: 2. The CDR3 totals 12 residues. CDR3 protein: CASPGQGYGYTF. DNA for the CDR3: TGTGCCAGCCCGGGACAGGGGTATGGCTACACCTTC.

As for this clonotype: Germline is not matched at one junction end, which may reflect a read error. The chain is built from TRBV6-1 and TRBJ1-1, with D unclear. Looked up from germline, CDR1 is MNHNS and CDR2 is SASEGT. The CDR3 totals 14 residues. CDR3 bases: TGTGTCAGCAGTGAATTAGCCGGAGCAGCTGAAGCTTTCTTT. Translation gives CVSSELAGAAEAFF.

The chain links TRBV29-1 to TRBJ2-7, with D unclear. Trimming left V 4 bases short and J 0 bases short, with 10 bases between. The CDR3 spans 13 residues. Germline CDR1 is SQVTM and CDR2 is ANQGSEA. As DNA, the CDR3 is TGCAGCGTTGGGACCCGAAGCTCCTACGAGCAGTACTTC. Protein product: CSVGTRSSYEQYF.

V gene TRBV19 combines with J gene TRBJ2-1; 13 bases match TRBD2. J lost 6 bases, V lost 6 bases, and 11 bases had no gene match. CDR3 length: 17 residues. The germline CDR1 and CDR2 sequences are LNHDA and SQIVND (reference sequence). CDR3 coding DNA: TGTGCCAGTAGCATTCCCCGACTAGCGGGGGGCACCAATGAGCAGTTCTTC. Translation gives CASSIPRLAGGTNEQFF.

This clonotype was counted between two and nine times. The chain recombines TRBV7-9 with TRBJ2-1; TRBD2 agrees at 13 bases. Germline V gene lookup returns CDR1 SEHNR and CDR2 FQNEAQ (reference sequence). The CDR3 runs to 20 residues. The junction had 13 bases not matched to a gene; V was cut back by 5 bases and J by 0 bases. The CDR3 bases are TGTGCCAGCAGCGGGGGAATCGGACTAGCGGGGGTTAGCTCCTACAATGAGCAGTTCTTC. Its translation is CASSGGIGLAGVSSYNEQFF.

The chain links TRBV6-2 or TRBV6-3 to TRBJ2-7; tentatively, D is TRBD2 (6 bases). V lost 3 bases to trimming and J lost 3 bases, with 12 bases between them. Germline V gene sequence: CDR1 MNHEY, CDR2 SVGEGT. CDR3 length equals 14 residues. The CDR3 here is CASSYGGESYEQYV. In DNA, the CDR3 is TGTGCCAGCAGTTATGGAGGGGAAAGCTACGAGCAGTACGTC.

The rearrangement uses TRBV19 and TRBJ2-5, with D possibly being TRBD1 (7 bases). CDR3 length equals 14 residues. CDR1 LNHDA and CDR2 SQIVND come from the germline V gene (reference sequence). The CDR3 DNA sequence: TGTGCAAGCGACCCAGGGGGGAGGCAAGAGACCCAGTACTTC. This codes for CASDPGGRQETQYF.

The V and J genes are TRBV12-5 and TRBJ2-2; D gene uncertain. The CDR3 loop spans 17 amino acids. The V end was cut by 0 bases, the J end by 3 bases, with 14 bases between. Germline values: CDR1 LGHNT, CDR2 FRNRAP. The CDR3 spells CASGLVTSLLYTGELFF. The DNA for the CDR3 is TGTGCTAGTGGTTTGGTAACGTCTCTCCTATACACCGGGGAGCTGTTTTTT.

J is TRBJ2-3 and V is TRBV9; tentatively, D is TRBD1 or TRBD2 (6 bases each). The CDR3 consists of 18 residues. Trimming shortened V by 0 bases and J by 0 bases, and 17 bases separated the two germline ends. Germline loops: CDR1 SGDLS, CDR2 YYNGEE. The CDR3 loop reads CASSVEAHGGSSTDTQYF. The DNA for the CDR3 is TGTGCCAGCAGCGTAGAGGCCCACGGGGGCAGTAGCACAGATACGCAGTATTTT. The full variable domain, completed using reference TRBV9 and TRBJ2-3, is DSGVTQTPKHLITATGQRVTLRCSPRSGDLSVYWYQQSLDQGLQFLIQYYNGEERAKGNILERFSAQQFPDLHSELNLSSLELGDSALYFCASSVEAHGGSSTDTQYFGPGTRLTVL.

This clonotype has ten or more counts. The chain employs TRBV4-1 and TRBJ1-6, with D maybe TRBD1 (6 bases). The V gene lost 3 bases and the J gene lost 4 bases, with 16 bases spanning the gap. The CDR3 has 17 amino acids. The V gene's germline CDR1 is MGHRA and CDR2 YSYEKL. The CDR3 loop reads CASSHAWTDAYNSPLHF. CDR3 bases: TGCGCCAGCAGCCATGCCTGGACAGACGCTTATAATTCACCCCTCCACTTT.

Concerning this clonotype: One end of the junction varies from germline; a read error may be responsible. The chain joins TRBV11-2 to TRBJ1-6, with D possibly being TRBD1 (5 bases). Germline CDR1 and CDR2: SGHAT and FQNNGV. This CDR3 region has 15 residues. DNA for the CDR3: TGTGCCAGCAGCGGACCCGGGACTAATAGTTCATCCCTCCACTTT. Protein sequence: CASSGPGTNSSSLHF.

This clonotype was picked up one time. The V gene is TRBV9, the J gene TRBJ2-3, with D maybe TRBD2 (6 bases). The CDR3 is 14 amino acids. Germline V gene lookup returns CDR1 SGDLS and CDR2 YYNGEE. The V end was cut by 4 bases, the J end by 2 bases, with 11 bases between. CDR3 coding DNA: TGTGCCAGCAGCCCCTGGGACTTCACAGATACGCAGTATTTT. Encoded protein: CASSPWDFTDTQYF. Full variable domain (missing parts from reference TRBV9 and TRBJ2-3): DSGVTQTPKHLITATGQRVTLRCSPRSGDLSVYWYQQSLDQGLQFLIQYYNGEERAKGNILERFSAQQFPDLHSELNLSSLELGDSALYFCASSPWDFTDTQYFGPGTRLTVL.

The chain links TRBV6-6 to TRBJ1-1; D unresolved. Germline V gives CDR1 MNHNY, CDR2 SVGAGI (reference sequence). The V end was cut by 2 bases, the J end by 5 bases, with 12 bases between. The CDR3 contains 14 residues. The CDR3 nucleotides are TGTGCCAGCAGTTACGAGATGGTCGGGACTGAAGCTTTCTTT. Translated: CASSYEMVGTEAFF.